These T cell receptor beta chains were read from a single sample in a study of T-cell reconstitution after alpha-beta-depleted transplantation in children. TCRdb re-called the PCR reads through MiXCR, storing one row per CDR3 protein. The repertoire holds around 800,000 distinct CDR3 sequences, with roughly 16% as singletons. This material consisted of PBMCs, mostly from graft donor cells, taken 360 days after TCRalphabeta/CD19-depleted stem cell transplant. Receptor source: a male patient between 10 and 17 years old who had a stem cell transplant for acute lymphoblastic leukemia, so the T cells may come from the graft donor. Both conserved end residues are part of each CDR3.

>19|TRBJ2-1|TRBV7-2
CASSASGTSGSKAYNEQFF
>18|TRBJ2-1|TRBV11-1
CASSLAEYLAGEIGEQFF
>14|TRBJ1-2|TRBV6-5
CASSYSTVSYGYTF
>14|TRBJ2-5|TRBV4-3
CASSRDRGRETQYF
>17|TRBJ2-6|TRBV6-5
CASSYSDKGYGANVLTF
>10|TRBJ1-1|TRBV29-1
CSLGRTEAFF
>15|TRBJ2-3|TRBV5-6
CASSPGQGRADTQYF
>15|TRBJ2-3|TRBV4-1
CASSQVGVNTDTQYF
>17|TRBJ2-3|TRBV4-1
CASTPRGGPGPQDTQYF
>14|TRBJ2-1|TRBV27
CASSPSPAPHEQFF
>15|TRBJ2-7|TRBV11-1
CASSSRRDKSYEQYF
>14|TRBJ1-2|TRBV7-9
CASSLGGLDGGYTF
>15|TRBJ2-5|TRBV24-1
CATSDSLRGQETQYF
>16|TRBJ2-2|TRBV5-1
CASSVIGTGNTGELFF
>21|TRBJ2-3|TRBV12-3/TRBV12-4
CASSLGGPGLAQNFSTDTQYF
>16|TRBJ2-2|TRBV11-2
CASSLSRGPRAGELFF
>13|TRBJ2-7|TRBV28
CAIGPGLPYEQYF
>12|TRBJ1-6|TRBV5-1
CASAADNSPLHF
>19|TRBJ2-6|TRBV6-4
CAFSLIAGTASSGANVLTF
>16|TRBJ2-3|TRBV4-1
CASSHTSGRSTDTQYF
>14|TRBJ2-3|TRBV18
CASSPPSPEDTQYF
>15|TRBJ2-7|TRBV20-1
CSARAWGQGPYEQYF
>12|TRBJ2-6|TRBV18
CASPSGANVLTF
>15|TRBJ2-7|TRBV10-3
CAISEVRGLVYEQYF
>14|TRBJ1-5|TRBV9
CASSGDAGNQPQHF
>13|TRBJ2-7|TRBV5-1
CASSFGPNDEQYF
>18|TRBJ2-7|TRBV6-5
CASSPLGTSGSSHYEQYF
>13|TRBJ2-4|TRBV7-6
CASSPAGGIIQYF
>15|TRBJ2-1|TRBV20-1
CSARGQTSVHNEQFF
>19|TRBJ2-3|TRBV12-3/TRBV12-4
CASSLNRRAGGSFTDTQYF
>16|TRBJ2-2|TRBV6-5
CASSYSGGTLTGELFF
>14|TRBJ1-6|TRBV9
CASSVRGDNSPLHF
>15|TRBJ2-5|TRBV29-1
CSVEPSGAFQETQYF